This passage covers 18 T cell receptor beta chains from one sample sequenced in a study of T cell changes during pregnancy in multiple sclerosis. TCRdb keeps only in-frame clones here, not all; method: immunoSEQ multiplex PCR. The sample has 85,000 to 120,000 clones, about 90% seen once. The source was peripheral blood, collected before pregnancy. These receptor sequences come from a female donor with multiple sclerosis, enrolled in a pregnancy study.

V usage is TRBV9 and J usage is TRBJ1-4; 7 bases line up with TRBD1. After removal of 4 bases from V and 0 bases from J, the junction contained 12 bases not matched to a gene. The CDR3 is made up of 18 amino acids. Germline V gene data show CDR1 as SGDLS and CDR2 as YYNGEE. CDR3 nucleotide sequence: TGTGCCAGCAGCCCTCGGGACAGCGAACCCCCAACTAATGAAAAACTGTTTTTT. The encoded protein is CASSPRDSEPPTNEKLFF.

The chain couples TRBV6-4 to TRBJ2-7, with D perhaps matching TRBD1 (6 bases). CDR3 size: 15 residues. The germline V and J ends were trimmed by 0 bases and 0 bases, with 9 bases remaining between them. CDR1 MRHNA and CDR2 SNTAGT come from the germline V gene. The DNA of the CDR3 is TGTGCCAGCAGTGACTCTAACAGGGTCTCCTACGAGCAGTACTTC. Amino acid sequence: CASSDSNRVSYEQYF.

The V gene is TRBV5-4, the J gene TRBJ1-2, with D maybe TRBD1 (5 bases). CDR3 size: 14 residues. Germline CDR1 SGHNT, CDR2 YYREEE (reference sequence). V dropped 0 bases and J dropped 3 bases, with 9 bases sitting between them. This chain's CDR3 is CASSLDRIYYGYTF. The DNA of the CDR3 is TGTGCCAGCAGCTTGGACAGGATCTACTATGGCTACACCTTC.

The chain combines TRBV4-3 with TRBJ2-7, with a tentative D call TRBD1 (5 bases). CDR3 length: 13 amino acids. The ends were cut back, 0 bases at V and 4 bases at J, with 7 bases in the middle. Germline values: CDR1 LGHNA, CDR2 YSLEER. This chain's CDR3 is CASSQDRDYEQYF. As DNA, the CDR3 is TGCGCCAGCAGCCAAGACAGGGATTACGAGCAGTACTTC.

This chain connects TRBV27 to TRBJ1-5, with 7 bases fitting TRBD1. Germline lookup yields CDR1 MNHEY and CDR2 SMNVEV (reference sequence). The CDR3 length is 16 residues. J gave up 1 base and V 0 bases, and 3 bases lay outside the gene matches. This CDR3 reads CASSLSGQKSNQPQHF. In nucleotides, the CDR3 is TGTGCCAGCAGTTTATCGGGACAGAAAAGCAATCAGCCCCAGCATTTT.

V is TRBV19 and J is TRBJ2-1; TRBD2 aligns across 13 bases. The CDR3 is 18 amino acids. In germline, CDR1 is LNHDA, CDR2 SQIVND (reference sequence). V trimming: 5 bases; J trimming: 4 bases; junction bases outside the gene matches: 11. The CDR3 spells CASSSGTSGILSYNEQFF. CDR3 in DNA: TGTGCCAGTAGTTCCGGGACTAGCGGGATTTTGTCTTACAATGAGCAGTTCTTC.

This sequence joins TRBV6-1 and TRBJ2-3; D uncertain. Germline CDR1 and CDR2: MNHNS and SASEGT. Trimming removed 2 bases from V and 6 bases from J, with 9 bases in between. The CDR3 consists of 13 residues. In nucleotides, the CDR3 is TGTGCCAGCAGTGAAAACGGGTGGGATACGCAGTATTTT. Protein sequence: CASSENGWDTQYF.

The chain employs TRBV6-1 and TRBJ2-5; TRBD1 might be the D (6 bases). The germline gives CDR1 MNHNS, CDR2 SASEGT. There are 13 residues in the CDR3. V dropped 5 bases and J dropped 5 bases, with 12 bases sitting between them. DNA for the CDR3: TGTGCCAGCAGTACTAAAAGGGGGGAGACCCAGTACTTC. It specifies CASSTKRGETQYF.

CDR3 residues: CASSPQGSNGELFF. The CDR3 coding sequence is TGTGCCAGCAGCCCACAGGGTTCGAACGGGGAGCTGTTTTTT. The chain combines TRBV7-6 with TRBJ2-2; D is possibly TRBD1 (6 bases). CDR1 is SGHVS, CDR2 FNYEAQ, per germline. The CDR3 covers 14 residues. Trimming pared 5 bases from V and 7 bases from J, leaving 14 bases between.

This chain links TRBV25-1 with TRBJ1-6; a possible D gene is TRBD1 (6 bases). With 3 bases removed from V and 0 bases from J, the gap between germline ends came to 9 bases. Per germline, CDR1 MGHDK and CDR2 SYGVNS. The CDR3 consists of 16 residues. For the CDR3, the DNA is TGTGCCAGCAGTGATACAGGGAGCTCCTATAATTCACCCCTCCACTTT. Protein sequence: CASSDTGSSYNSPLHF.

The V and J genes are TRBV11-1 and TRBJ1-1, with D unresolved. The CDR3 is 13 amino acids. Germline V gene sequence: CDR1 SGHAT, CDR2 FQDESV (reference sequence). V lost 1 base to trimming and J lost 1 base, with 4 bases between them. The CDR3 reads CASSLDRNTEAFF. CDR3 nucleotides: TGTGCCAGCAGCTTAGACAGGAACACTGAAGCTTTCTTT.

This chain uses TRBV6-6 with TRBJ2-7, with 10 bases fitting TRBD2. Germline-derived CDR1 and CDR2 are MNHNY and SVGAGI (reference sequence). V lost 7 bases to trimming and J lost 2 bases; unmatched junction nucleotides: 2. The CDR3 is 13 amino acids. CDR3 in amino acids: CASTSGGTYEQYF. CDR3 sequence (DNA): TGTGCCAGCACTAGCGGGGGTACCTACGAGCAGTACTTC.

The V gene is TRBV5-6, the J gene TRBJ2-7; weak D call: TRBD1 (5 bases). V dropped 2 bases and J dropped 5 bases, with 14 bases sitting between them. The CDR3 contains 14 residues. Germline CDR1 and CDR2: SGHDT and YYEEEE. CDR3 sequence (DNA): TGTGCCAGCAGCTTAACCAGGGTTTTGGACGAGCAGTACTTC. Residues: CASSLTRVLDEQYF. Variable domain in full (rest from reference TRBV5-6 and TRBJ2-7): DAGVTQSPTHLIKTRGQQVTLRCSPKSGHDTVSWYQQALGQGPQFIFQYYEEEERQRGNFPDRFSGHQFPNYSSELNVNALLLGDSALYLCASSLTRVLDEQYFGPGTRLTVT.

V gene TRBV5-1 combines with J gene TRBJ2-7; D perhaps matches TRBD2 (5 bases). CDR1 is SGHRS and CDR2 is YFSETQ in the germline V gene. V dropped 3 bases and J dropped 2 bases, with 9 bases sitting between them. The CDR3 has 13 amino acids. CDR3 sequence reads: CASSSPGTYEQYF. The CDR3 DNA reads TGCGCCAGCAGCTCTCCGGGGACCTACGAGCAGTACTTC.

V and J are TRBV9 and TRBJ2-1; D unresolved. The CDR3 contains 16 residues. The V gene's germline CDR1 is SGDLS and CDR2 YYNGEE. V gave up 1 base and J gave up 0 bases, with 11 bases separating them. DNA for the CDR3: TGTGCCAGCAGCGTATGGTCCGGTAGCTCCTACAATGAGCAGTTCTTC. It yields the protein CASSVWSGSSYNEQFF.

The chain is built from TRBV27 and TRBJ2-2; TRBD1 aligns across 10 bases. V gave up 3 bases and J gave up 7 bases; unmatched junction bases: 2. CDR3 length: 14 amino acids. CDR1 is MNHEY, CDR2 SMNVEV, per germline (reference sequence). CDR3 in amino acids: CASSFGQGVGELFF. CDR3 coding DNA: TGTGCCAGCAGTTTCGGACAGGGGGTCGGGGAGCTGTTTTTT.

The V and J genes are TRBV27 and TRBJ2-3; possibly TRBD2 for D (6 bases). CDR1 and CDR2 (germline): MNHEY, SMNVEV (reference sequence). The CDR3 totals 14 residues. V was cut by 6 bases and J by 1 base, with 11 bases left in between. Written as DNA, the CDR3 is TGTGCCAGCAGGCGGGGCCTGGGCACAGATACGCAGTATTTT. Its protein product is CASRRGLGTDTQYF.

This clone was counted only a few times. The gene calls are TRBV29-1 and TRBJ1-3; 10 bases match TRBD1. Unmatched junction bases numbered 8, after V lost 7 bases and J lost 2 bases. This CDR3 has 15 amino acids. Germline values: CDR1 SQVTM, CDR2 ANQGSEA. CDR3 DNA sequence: TGCAGCGCCACCGGGACAGGGGCGACTGGAAACACCATATATTTT. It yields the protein CSATGTGATGNTIYF.